This passage covers 11 T cell receptor beta chains from one sample sequenced in a study of Graves' ophthalmopathy and Graves' hyperthyroidism. RNA transcripts yielded amplified TCR beta CDR3 regions. Second-round multiplex PCR came after first-round RT-PCR with HTBI primers. TCRdb fed the multiplex PCR reads into MiXCR, producing one record per CDR3 protein. The table has approximately 700,000 distinct CDR3 sequences, about 40% seen once. Sequenced sample: peripheral blood. The receptors were sampled from an adult man with Graves' ophthalmopathy.

V and J are TRBV27 and TRBJ2-7; the match to TRBD2 covers 8 bases. This CDR3 comprises 13 residues. The germline CDR1 and CDR2 sequences are MNHEY and SMNVEV (reference sequence). V dropped 5 bases and J dropped 4; count of bases not matched to a gene: 4. The CDR3 DNA follows: TGTGCCAGCAGTATAGCGGGGCTGTACGAGCAGTACTTC. Its protein product is CASSIAGLYEQYF.

The chain is built from TRBV15 and TRBJ1-6; tentatively, D is TRBD1 (5 bases). The V and J ends lost 0 bases and 13 bases respectively, with 19 bases between them. Germline CDR1 is LNHNV and CDR2 is YYDKDF (reference sequence). The CDR3 consists of 16 residues. CDR3 region: CATSRDPGRGDQPLHF. The CDR3 region has the DNA TGTGCCACCAGCAGAGATCCGGGACGGGGAGATCAGCCCCTCCACTTT.

V is TRBV19 and J is TRBJ1-1; 7 bases line up with TRBD1. Germline V CDR1 and CDR2: LNHDA, SQIVND (reference sequence). The CDR3 contains 16 residues. Trimming at V came to 9 bases and at J to 3 bases, leaving 16 bases not matched to a gene. CDR3 residues: CASSQGQTGLDTEAFF. The DNA of the CDR3 is TGTGCCAGCAGCCAGGGCCAGACAGGGCTTGACACTGAAGCTTTCTTT.

This clonotype came up many times. The chain couples TRBV10-3 to TRBJ1-2; D is perhaps TRBD1 (5 bases). Between the trimmed V and J ends, which lost 10 bases and 4 bases, there was a span of 19 bases. This CDR3 spans 14 amino acids. CDR1 is ENHRY and CDR2 is SYGVKD in the germline V gene. The CDR3 spells CATTLGPGRYGYTF. The CDR3 DNA reads as TGTGCCACAACTCTGGGGCCCGGTCGCTATGGCTACACCTTC.

This clonotype has just a few counts. This chain connects TRBV12-3 or TRBV12-4 to TRBJ2-5, with D tentatively TRBD1 or TRBD2 (5 bases each). V was trimmed by 2 bases and J by 9 bases, leaving 16 bases between them. CDR3 length equals 14 residues. This chain's CDR3 is CASSLLAGAGAQYF. The CDR3 DNA is TGTGCCAGCAGTTTACTCGCCGGGGCAGGAGCCCAGTACTTC.

The chain is built from TRBV6-1 and TRBJ1-5; D is undetermined. CDR1 and CDR2 (germline): MNHNS, SASEGT. This CDR3 is 17 amino acids long. V dropped 4 bases and J dropped 6 bases, with 22 bases sitting between them. The CDR3 DNA reads as TGTGCCAGCAGTGCCTACCGGCAGGAGGGTAAAAGTCAGCCCCAGCATTTT. It yields the protein CASSAYRQEGKSQPQHF.

V usage is TRBV7-2 and J usage is TRBJ1-5; D is unresolved. The CDR3 runs 13 residues. The germline CDR1 and CDR2 sequences are SGHTA and FQGNSA. In nucleotides, the CDR3 is TGTGCTAGGCGAAAAGGGAGCAATCAGCCCCAGCATTTT. This encodes CARRKGSNQPQHF.

The chain uses TRBV10-3 and TRBJ2-7, with 9 positions matching TRBD1. Germline CDR1 is ENHRY and CDR2 is SYGVKD. V shed 6 bases and J 1 base; nucleotides not matched to a gene: 7. The CDR3 length is 15 residues. DNA for the CDR3: TGTGCCATCAGCTTTGACAGGGGGGGATCCTACGAGCAGTACTTC. Translating gives CAISFDRGGSYEQYF.

This clonotype occurred many times. The J gene is TRBJ1-1, the V gene TRBV19; no definite D call. Trimming left V 5 bases short and J 7 bases short, with 26 bases between. CDR1 is LNHDA, CDR2 SQIVND, per germline (reference sequence). The CDR3 totals 17 residues. This chain's CDR3 is CASSHTVYERRTGEAFF. For the CDR3, the DNA is TGTGCCAGTAGTCACACCGTATATGAGAGGAGGACGGGTGAAGCTTTCTTT.

This clonotype showed up many times. This chain connects TRBV7-3 to TRBJ1-6; D ambiguous. CDR1 and CDR2 (germline): SGHTA, FQGTGA. The length of the CDR3 is 13 residues. V was shortened by 4 bases and J by 8 bases, with 9 bases between the two germline ends. CDR3 DNA sequence: TGTGCCAGCAGCTCAGCTAGGGATTCACCCCTCCACTTT. This gives the protein CASSSARDSPLHF.

This clonotype was picked up many times. The chain carries TRBV4-1 and TRBJ1-5; TRBD1 is a possible D gene (5 bases). CDR1 is MGHRA, CDR2 YSYEKL, per germline. Trimming removed 0 bases at V and 2 bases at J, with 14 bases between. CDR3 length: 17 amino acids. In nucleotides, the CDR3 is TGCGCCAGCAGCCAAGAGGGGGAAGGGCTAGGCAATCAGCCCCAGCATTTT. Its protein product is CASSQEGEGLGNQPQHF.